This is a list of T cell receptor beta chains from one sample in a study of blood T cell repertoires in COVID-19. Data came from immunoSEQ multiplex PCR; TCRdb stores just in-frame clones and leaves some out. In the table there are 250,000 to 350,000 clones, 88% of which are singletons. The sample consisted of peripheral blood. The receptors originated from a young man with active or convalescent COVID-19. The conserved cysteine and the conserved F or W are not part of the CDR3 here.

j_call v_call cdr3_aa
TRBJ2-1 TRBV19 ASRTRRSSYNEQF
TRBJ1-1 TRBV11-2 ASSLGRQSEAF
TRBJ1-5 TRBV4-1 ASSQDREGEQPQH
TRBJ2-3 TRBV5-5 ASSFLRGVLTDTQY
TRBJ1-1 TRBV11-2 ASSLAGRDTEAF
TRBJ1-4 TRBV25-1 ATRQGNEKLF
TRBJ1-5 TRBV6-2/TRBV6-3 ASSWTTGQGVRQPQH
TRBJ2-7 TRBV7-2 ASSLAGLAAYEQY
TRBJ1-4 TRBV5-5 ASSFGLSNEKLF
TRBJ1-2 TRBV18 ASSPTGRGYGYT
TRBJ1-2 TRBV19 ASSMRDYGYT
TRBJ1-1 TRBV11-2 ASSRSPEEGTEAF
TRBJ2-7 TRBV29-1 SVGEGSYEQY
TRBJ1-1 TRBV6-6 ASSYHGTDEAF
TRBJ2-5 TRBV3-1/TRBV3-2 ASSPGTGRQETQY
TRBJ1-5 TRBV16 ASSQGGDSNQPQH
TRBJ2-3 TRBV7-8 ASSLFTAPGLNFGTDTQY
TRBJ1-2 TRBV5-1 ASSYRQGDGYT
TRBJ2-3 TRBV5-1 ASSLDSNSDTQY
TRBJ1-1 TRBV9 ASSVGLGNRGTEAF
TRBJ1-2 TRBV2 ASWREDGYT
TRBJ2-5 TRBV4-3 ASSQGGRGEETQY
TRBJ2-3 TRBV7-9 ASSPGLAGGPIDTQY
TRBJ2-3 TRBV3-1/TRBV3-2 ASSQARNTQY
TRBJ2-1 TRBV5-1 ASSLGTSTGNNEQF
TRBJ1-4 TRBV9 ASSGRGSGGSTNEKLF
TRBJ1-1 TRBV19 ASSIPGQGRTEAF
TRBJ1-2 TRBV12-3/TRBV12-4 ASSFGGYGYT
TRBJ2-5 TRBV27 ASSPPRRQSETQY
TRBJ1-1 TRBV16 ASSRDAVQRATEAF
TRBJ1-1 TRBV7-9 ASSLSDRYTEAF
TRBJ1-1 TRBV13 ASSLETENTEAF
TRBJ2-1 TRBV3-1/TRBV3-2 ASSQVSSREQF
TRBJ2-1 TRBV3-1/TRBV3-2 ASSQQGANEQF
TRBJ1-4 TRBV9 ASSGGGATNEKLF
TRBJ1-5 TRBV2 ASSEPLGNQPQH
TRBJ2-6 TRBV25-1 ASTTGHSGANVLT
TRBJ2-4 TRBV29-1 SVVTSGEDIQY
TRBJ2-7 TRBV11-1 ASSDPGRGGYEQY
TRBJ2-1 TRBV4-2 ASSHGQGTYNEQF
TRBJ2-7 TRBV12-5 ASGTGQGWSYEQY
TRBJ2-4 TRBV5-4 ASSLAFGTGFNIQY
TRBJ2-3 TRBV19 ASSEGSTVSTDTQY
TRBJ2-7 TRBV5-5 ASSFGSGPYEQY
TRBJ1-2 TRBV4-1 ASRGLRNYGYT
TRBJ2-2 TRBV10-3 AISESRGGTGELF
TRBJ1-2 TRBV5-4 ASSSRGKALGGYT
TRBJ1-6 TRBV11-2 ASSLEGQGTNSPLH
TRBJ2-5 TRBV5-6 ASSFIGGGQETQY
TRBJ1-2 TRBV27 ASSARDRGGYGYT
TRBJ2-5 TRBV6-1 ASSGTTGQYQETQY
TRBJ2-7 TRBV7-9 ASSLIGPGNEQY
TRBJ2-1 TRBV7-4 ASLLPTLSPGGEQF
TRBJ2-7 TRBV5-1 ASSGRPSGTYEQY
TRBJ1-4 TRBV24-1 ATREPGYDEKLF
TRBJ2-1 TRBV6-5 ASSYVGGAGNEQF
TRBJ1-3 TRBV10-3 AITARDSGNTIY
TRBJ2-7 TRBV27 ASTRTGGAYEQY
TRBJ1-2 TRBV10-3 AISEKLYGYT